The 19 T cell receptor beta chains below were found in one sample sequenced in a study of CD8+ T cells in alopecia areata. Isolated RNA was reverse transcribed into cDNA used as the sequencing template. Repertoires were generated with immunoSEQ multiplex PCR, while TCRdb's copy carries only in-frame clones and drops some. The table records hundreds of thousands of clones, under 80% of them present only once. The specimen was CD4+ T cells sorted from blood, collected at week 0. The receptor set was obtained from a human donor with alopecia areata.

The rearrangement links TRBV30 to TRBJ1-1, with D perhaps TRBD1 (5 bases). The ends were cut back, 3 bases at V and 5 bases at J, with 10 bases in the middle. The CDR3 length is 12 residues. Germline V CDR1 and CDR2: GTSNPN, SVGIG (reference sequence). CDR3 DNA: TGTGCCTGGAGGGGTGAGGGGACTGAAGCTTTCTTT. It specifies CAWRGEGTEAFF. Using reference TRBV30 and TRBJ1-1 for the parts outside the CDR3, the full variable domain is SQTIHQWPATLVQPVGSPLSLECTVEGTSNPNLYWYRQAAGRGLQLLFYSVGIGQISSEVPQNLSASRPQDRQFILSSKKLLLSDSGFYLCAWRGEGTEAFFGQGTRLTVV.

The V call is TRBV29-1, the J call TRBJ2-2; D might be TRBD1 or TRBD2, each matching 5 bases. The germline V and J ends were trimmed by 7 bases and 1 base, with 10 bases remaining between them. The CDR3 has 13 amino acids. The germline gives CDR1 SQVTM, CDR2 ANQGSEA. The CDR3 protein is CSAGTLNTGELFF. The DNA of the CDR3 is TGCAGCGCCGGGACCTTGAACACCGGGGAGCTGTTTTTT.

The chain couples TRBV18 to TRBJ2-7; 8 nucleotides agree with TRBD1. The CDR3 is made up of 17 amino acids. Trimming cost V 4 bases and J 1 base; bases outside gene matches: 12. The germline V gene encodes CDR1 KGHSH and CDR2 LQKENI. The CDR3 sequence: CASSRGQAVRSSYEQYF. Written as DNA, the CDR3 is TGTGCCAGCTCACGGGGACAGGCAGTACGAAGTTCCTACGAGCAGTACTTC.

This sequence joins TRBV2 and TRBJ2-3; no clear D gene. Trimming cost V 2 bases and J 8 bases, with 14 bases left between them. Germline lookup yields CDR1 SNHLY and CDR2 FYNNEI. The length of the CDR3 is 14 residues. The DNA for the CDR3 is TGTGCCAGCAGTGAACTTCTGACCGACCCTACGCAGTATTTT. It encodes CASSELLTDPTQYF.

This rearrangement joins TRBV30 to TRBJ2-1; 11 bases align to TRBD2. The CDR3 has 14 amino acids. Germline V lookup: CDR1 GTSNPN, CDR2 SVGIG (reference sequence). After removal of 4 bases from V and 8 bases from J, the junction contained 7 bases not matched to a gene. In nucleotides, the CDR3 is TGTGCCTGGACCGTAGCGGGGGGGCGTTATGAGCAGTTCTTC. Amino acid sequence: CAWTVAGGRYEQFF. The full variable domain, rest sourced from reference TRBV30 and TRBJ2-1, is SQTIHQWPATLVQPVGSPLSLECTVEGTSNPNLYWYRQAAGRGLQLLFYSVGIGQISSEVPQNLSASRPQDRQFILSSKKLLLSDSGFYLCAWTVAGGRYEQFFGPGTRLTVL.

The genes are TRBV2 and TRBJ2-7, with 9 positions matching TRBD1. V lost 6 bases, J lost 2 bases, and 5 bases stayed unmatched. CDR1 is SNHLY, CDR2 FYNNEI, per germline. The CDR3 runs 14 residues. The CDR3 region has the DNA TGTGCCAGCAGGTTGGGGGACAGGGCCTACGAGCAGTACTTC. Translated: CASRLGDRAYEQYF.

The rearrangement links TRBV19 to TRBJ1-1, with TRBD1 matching 9 bases. The CDR3 spans 17 residues. The junction had 13 bases not matched to a gene; V was cut back by 8 bases and J by 0 bases. Germline lookup yields CDR1 LNHDA and CDR2 SQIVND (reference sequence). CDR3: CASVDAGTGRMNTEAFF. The CDR3 DNA follows: TGTGCCAGTGTCGACGCGGGGACAGGGAGGATGAACACTGAAGCTTTCTTT.

The chain has TRBV6-5 and TRBJ2-5, with 8 bases lining up with TRBD1. Germline V CDR1 and CDR2: MNHEY, SVGAGI. The V gene end was trimmed by 5 bases and the J gene end by 5 bases; junction bases not matched to a gene: 7. CDR3 size: 14 residues. Written as DNA, the CDR3 is TGTGCCAGCAGTCGGACAGGGCCACGGGAGACCCAGTACTTC. It encodes CASSRTGPRETQYF.

As concerns this clone: The same CDR3 arises from other DNA sequences in this sample as well. CDR3 amino acids: CASSLGGGTYEQYF. CDR3 nucleotide sequence: TGTGCCAGCAGCTTGGGCGGTGGCACCTACGAGCAGTACTTC. This chain links TRBV5-4 with TRBJ2-7, with D hard to call. Per germline, CDR1 SGHNT and CDR2 YYREEE (reference sequence). The CDR3 length is 14 residues. Between the trimmed V and J ends, which lost 0 bases and 2 bases, there was a span of 9 bases.

This rearrangement joins TRBV7-3 to TRBJ2-1, with TRBD1 identical over 7 bases. Unmatched junction bases numbered 10, after V lost 4 bases and J lost 1 base. CDR3 length: 17 amino acids. Germline V gene sequence: CDR1 SGHTA, CDR2 FQGTGA. CDR3 region: CASSSSNLQGSYNEQFF. The CDR3 nucleotides read TGTGCCAGCAGCTCCTCAAACCTACAGGGGTCCTACAATGAGCAGTTCTTC.

This clone was seen only a few times. V and J are TRBV7-9 and TRBJ2-6; D unresolved. This CDR3 comprises 15 residues. Germline CDR1 and CDR2: SEHNR and FQNEAQ (reference sequence). Trimming shortened V by 6 bases and J by 0 bases, and 9 bases separated the two germline ends. CDR3 nucleotide sequence: TGTGCCAGCAGTTATTACGGCTCTGGGGCCAACGTCCTGACTTTC. Translated, it gives CASSYYGSGANVLTF.

CDR3 in amino acids: CSVGDYHNEQFF. As DNA, the CDR3 is TGCAGCGTTGGGGACTACCACAATGAGCAGTTCTTC. The chain carries TRBV29-1 and TRBJ2-1, with 7 bases that match TRBD2. V trimming: 4 bases; J trimming: 5 bases; junction bases outside the gene matches: 2. The CDR3 runs 12 residues. Per germline, CDR1 SQVTM and CDR2 ANQGSEA.

The chain uses TRBV5-1 and TRBJ2-1; 8 bases fit TRBD2. The junction had 5 bases not matched to a gene; V was cut back by 4 bases and J by 2 bases. The CDR3 is 15 amino acids. CDR1 and CDR2 (germline): SGHRS, YFSETQ. The CDR3 coding sequence is TGCGCCAGCAGCCCGAGCGGGGGAACCTACAATGAGCAGTTCTTC. Encoded protein: CASSPSGGTYNEQFF.

V and J are TRBV25-1 and TRBJ2-5; D gene ambiguous. Trimming left V 5 bases short and J 9 bases short, with 16 bases between. The germline gives CDR1 MGHDK, CDR2 SYGVNS. The CDR3 is 13 residues long. The CDR3 protein is CASSHGPYKAQYF. CDR3 DNA sequence: TGTGCCAGCAGTCACGGGCCTTACAAGGCCCAGTACTTC.

V is TRBV6-6 and J is TRBJ2-4; TRBD2 agrees at 11 bases. This CDR3 has 16 residues. The germline gives CDR1 MNHNY, CDR2 SVGAGI (reference sequence). V trimming: 6 bases; J trimming: 4 bases; junction bases outside the gene matches: 8. CDR3 loop: CASRNLAGGSKNIQYF. DNA of the CDR3: TGTGCCAGCAGAAACCTAGCGGGGGGATCTAAAAACATTCAGTACTTC.

The chain has TRBV29-1 and TRBJ1-2, with D unclear. This CDR3 is 12 amino acids long. Trimming shortened V by 1 base and J by 4 bases, and 7 bases separated the two germline ends. The V gene's germline CDR1 is SQVTM and CDR2 ANQGSEA. The DNA for the CDR3 is TGCAGCGTTGAAGGCCTAGGCTATGGCTACACCTTC. This translates into CSVEGLGYGYTF. Complete variable domain (other parts from reference TRBV29-1 and TRBJ1-2): SAVISQKPSRDICQRGTSLTIQCQVDSQVTMMFWYRQQPGQSLTLIATANQGSEATYESGFVIDKFPISRPNLTFSTLTVSNMSPEDSSIYLCSVEGLGYGYTFGSGTRLTVV.

This sequence joins TRBV5-1 and TRBJ2-5, with D unclear. Trimming stripped 5 bases from V and 1 base from J, with 9 bases between. The CDR3 is 13 residues long. The germline V gene has CDR1 SGHRS and CDR2 YFSETQ. This chain's CDR3 is CASSRSAQETQYF. The CDR3 DNA is TGCGCCAGCAGTAGGTCGGCCCAAGAGACCCAGTACTTC.

The J gene is TRBJ2-5, the V gene TRBV5-1, with D uncertain. The V gene lost 4 bases and the J gene lost 4 bases, with 8 bases spanning the gap. Germline CDR1 and CDR2: SGHRS and YFSETQ. This CDR3 contains 12 residues. CDR3 nucleotides: TGCGCCAGCAGCCCACCATCAGAGACCCAGTACTTC. It is translated as CASSPPSETQYF.

The genes are TRBV7-9 and TRBJ2-1; no clear D. V was trimmed by 1 base and J by 0 bases, leaving 7 bases between them. The germline V gene encodes CDR1 SEHNR and CDR2 FQNEAQ (reference sequence). The CDR3 covers 15 residues. As DNA, the CDR3 is TGTGCCAGCAGCTTAGACCTTATCTCCTACAATGAGCAGTTCTTC. Translated: CASSLDLISYNEQFF.